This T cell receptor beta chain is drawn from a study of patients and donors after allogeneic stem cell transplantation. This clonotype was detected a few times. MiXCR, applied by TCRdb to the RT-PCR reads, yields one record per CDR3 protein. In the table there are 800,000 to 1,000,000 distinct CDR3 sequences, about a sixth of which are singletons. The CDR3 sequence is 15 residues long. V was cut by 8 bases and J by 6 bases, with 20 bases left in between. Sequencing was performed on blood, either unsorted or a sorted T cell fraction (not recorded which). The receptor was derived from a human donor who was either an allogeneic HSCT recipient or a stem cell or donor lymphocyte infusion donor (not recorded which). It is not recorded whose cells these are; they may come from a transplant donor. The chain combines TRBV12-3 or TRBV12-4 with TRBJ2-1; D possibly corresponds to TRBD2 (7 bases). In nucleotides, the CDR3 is TGTGCCAGCGGCCCCACGGGGGGCCGGGGCAATGAGCAGTTCTTC. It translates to CASGPTGGRGNEQFF.